Listed here is a single T cell receptor (beta chain). After removal of 3 bases from V and 2 bases from J, the junction contained 5 bases not matched to a gene. The CDR3 contains 15 residues. Germline-derived CDR1 and CDR2 are ENHRY and SYGVKD. This specimen comes from a study of blood T cell repertoires in COVID-19. Study-level background: Samples representing acute and convalescent COVID-19 were sourced from the United States, Italy and Spain.

In the original processing: Quantification of nucleated cells was approximated via reference gene primer amplification. Sequencing was performed with immunoSEQ multiplex PCR; in TCRdb, only in-frame clones are kept and a portion is missing. That table supplies the V and J calls and clone size; D and trimming were determined from the DNA. The sample gives some 250,000 clones, less than 90% of which show up once; roughly 5.8% is in the top ten. Sequences were obtained from peripheral blood. The receptor comes from a man aged 60-69 years with acute or convalescent COVID-19. This chain joins TRBV10-3 and TRBJ2-7, with TRBD2 matching over 9 bases. CDR3 DNA sequence: TGTGCCATCAGTGAAGCGACTAGCGGAGCCTACGAGCAGTACTTC. It codes for CAISEATSGAYEQYF.